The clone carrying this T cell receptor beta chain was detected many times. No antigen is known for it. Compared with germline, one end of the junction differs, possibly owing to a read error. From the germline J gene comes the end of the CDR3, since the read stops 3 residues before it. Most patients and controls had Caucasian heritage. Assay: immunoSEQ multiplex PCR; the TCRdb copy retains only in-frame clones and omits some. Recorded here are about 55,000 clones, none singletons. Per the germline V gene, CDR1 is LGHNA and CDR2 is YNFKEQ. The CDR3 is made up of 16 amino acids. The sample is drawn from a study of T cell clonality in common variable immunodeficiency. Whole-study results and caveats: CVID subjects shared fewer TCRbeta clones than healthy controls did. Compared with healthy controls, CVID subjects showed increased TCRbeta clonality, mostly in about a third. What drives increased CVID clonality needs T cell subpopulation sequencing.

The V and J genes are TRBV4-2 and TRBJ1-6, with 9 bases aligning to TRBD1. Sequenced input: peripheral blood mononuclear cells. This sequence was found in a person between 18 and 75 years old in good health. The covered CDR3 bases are TGCGCCAGCAGCCAAGACCGGGACAGGGTGAATTCACCC. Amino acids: CASSQDRDRVNSP. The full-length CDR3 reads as CASSQDRDRVNSPLHF.